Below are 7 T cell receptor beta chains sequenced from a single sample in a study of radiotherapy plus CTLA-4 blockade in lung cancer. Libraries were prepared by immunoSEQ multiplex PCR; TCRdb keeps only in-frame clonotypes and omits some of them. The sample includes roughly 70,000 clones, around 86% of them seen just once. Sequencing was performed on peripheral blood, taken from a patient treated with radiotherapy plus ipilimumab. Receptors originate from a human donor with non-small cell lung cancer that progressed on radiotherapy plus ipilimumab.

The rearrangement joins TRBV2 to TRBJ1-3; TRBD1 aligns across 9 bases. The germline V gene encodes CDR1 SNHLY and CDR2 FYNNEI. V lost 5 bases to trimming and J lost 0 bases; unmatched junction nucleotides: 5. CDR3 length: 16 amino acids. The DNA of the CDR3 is TGTGCCAGCAGTTTTATGGGACAGGGCTCTGGAAACACCATATATTTT. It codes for CASSFMGQGSGNTIYF.

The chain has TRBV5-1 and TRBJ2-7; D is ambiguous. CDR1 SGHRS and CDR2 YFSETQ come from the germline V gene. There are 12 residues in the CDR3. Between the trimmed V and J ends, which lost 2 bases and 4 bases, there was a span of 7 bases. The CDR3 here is CASSFDRYEQYF. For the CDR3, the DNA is TGCGCCAGCAGCTTTGACCGATACGAGCAGTACTTC.

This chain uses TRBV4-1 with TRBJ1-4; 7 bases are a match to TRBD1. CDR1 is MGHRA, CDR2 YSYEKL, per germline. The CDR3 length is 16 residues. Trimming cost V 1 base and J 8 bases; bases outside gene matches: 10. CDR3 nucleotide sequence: TGCGCCAGCAGCCAAGGGGTCGGGGCAGGGGGAGAAAAACTGTTTTTT. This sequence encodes CASSQGVGAGGEKLFF.

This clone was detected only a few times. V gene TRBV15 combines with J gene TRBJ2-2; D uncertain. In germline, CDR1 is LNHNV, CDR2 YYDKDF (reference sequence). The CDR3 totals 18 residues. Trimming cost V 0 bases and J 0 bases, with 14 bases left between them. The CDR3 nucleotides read TGTGCCACCAGCAGAGATCGATTAGTTACAGCGAACACCGGGGAGCTGTTTTTT. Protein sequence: CATSRDRLVTANTGELFF. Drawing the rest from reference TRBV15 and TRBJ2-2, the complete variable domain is DAMVIQNPRYQVTQFGKPVTLSCSQTLNHNVMYWYQQKSSQAPKLLFHYYDKDFNNEADTPDNFQSRRPNTSFCFLDIRSPGLGDTAMYLCATSRDRLVTANTGELFFGEGSRLTVL.

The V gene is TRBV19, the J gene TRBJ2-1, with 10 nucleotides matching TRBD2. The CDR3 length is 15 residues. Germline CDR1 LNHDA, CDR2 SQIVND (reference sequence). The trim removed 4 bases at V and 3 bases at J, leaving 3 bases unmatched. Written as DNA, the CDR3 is TGTGCCAGTAGTACCGCTAGCGGGAGCTACAATGAGCAGTTCTTC. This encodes CASSTASGSYNEQFF.

As DNA, the CDR3 is TGCGCCAGCAGCCAAGACGGTCCCAGGGACAATCAGCCCCAGCATTTT. Its translation: CASSQDGPRDNQPQHF. The chain is built from TRBV4-1 and TRBJ1-5; tentative D call: TRBD1 (5 bases). The CDR3 sequence is 16 residues long. The V gene lost 0 bases and the J gene lost 3 bases, with 12 bases spanning the gap. Germline V lookup: CDR1 MGHRA, CDR2 YSYEKL.

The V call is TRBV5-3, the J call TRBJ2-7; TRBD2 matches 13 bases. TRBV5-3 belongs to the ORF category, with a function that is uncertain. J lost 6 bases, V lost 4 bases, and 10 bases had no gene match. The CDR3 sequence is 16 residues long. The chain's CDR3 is CARSPGGTSGKGEQYV. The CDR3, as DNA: TGTGCCAGAAGCCCCGGGGGGACTAGCGGGAAAGGCGAGCAGTACGTC.